The 16 T cell receptor beta chains presented below share a single source sample, sequenced in a study of T cell changes during pregnancy in multiple sclerosis. Repertoires were generated with immunoSEQ multiplex PCR, while TCRdb's copy carries only in-frame clones and drops some. The sample holds 70,000 or so clones, about nine tenths seen once. The material sequenced was CD4+ T cells from peripheral blood mononuclear cells, taken after pregnancy. The source is a female donor with multiple sclerosis, enrolled in a pregnancy study.

The chain employs TRBV4-2 and TRBJ2-3; D remains unclear. V lost 4 bases to trimming and J lost 0 bases, with 5 bases between them. CDR1 and CDR2 (germline): LGHNA, YNFKEQ. The CDR3 spans 13 residues. CDR3 in DNA: TGTGCCAGCAGCCTTCAGAGCACAGATACGCAGTATTTT. It translates to CASSLQSTDTQYF.

The CDR3: CASRSGQGEGETQYF. CDR3 nucleotide sequence: TGTGCCAGCAGATCTGGACAGGGGGAGGGAGAGACCCAGTACTTC. The chain is built from TRBV6-5 and TRBJ2-5; 10 bases fit TRBD1. Germline CDR1 reads MNHEY; CDR2 reads SVGAGI. The ends lost 6 bases at V and 4 bases at J; junction bases unmatched: 8. This CDR3 region has 15 residues.

The genes are TRBV25-1 and TRBJ2-1, with 9 bases lining up with TRBD2. The V gene end was trimmed by 5 bases and the J gene end by 7 bases; junction bases not matched to a gene: 9. The V gene's germline CDR1 is MGHDK and CDR2 SYGVNS. The length of the CDR3 is 15 residues. CDR3 DNA sequence: TGTGCCAGCAGTCCCCCCGCGGGAGGGCCGAATGAGCAGTTCTTC. Translated: CASSPPAGGPNEQFF.

V is TRBV2 and J is TRBJ2-7; tentatively, D is TRBD1 (6 bases). The CDR3 consists of 13 residues. Germline V CDR1 and CDR2: SNHLY, FYNNEI. Trimming took 4 bases from V and 5 from J, leaving 12 bases between them. The CDR3 protein is CASSAGVGHEQYF. The CDR3, as DNA: TGTGCCAGCAGTGCAGGGGTGGGCCACGAGCAGTACTTC.

This chain connects TRBV6-4 to TRBJ2-7, with 10 bases that match TRBD1. This CDR3 comprises 13 residues. The germline gives CDR1 MRHNA, CDR2 SNTAGT. Losses at the gene ends were 6 bases for V and 5 bases for J; bases not matched to a gene: 4. CDR3 sequence reads: CASSMDRGDEQYF. For the CDR3, the DNA is TGTGCCAGCAGCATGGACAGGGGGGACGAGCAGTACTTC.

The chain is built from TRBV18 and TRBJ2-2; the D gene is possibly TRBD2 (6 bases). The germline gives CDR1 KGHSH, CDR2 LQKENI. The CDR3 consists of 16 residues. Between the trimmed V and J ends, which lost 2 bases and 2 bases, there was a span of 12 bases. The CDR3, as DNA: TGTGCCAGCTCACCAAGGAGGGAGCGAAACACCGGGGAGCTGTTTTTT. As protein: CASSPRRERNTGELFF. The whole variable domain, filled in from reference TRBV18 and TRBJ2-2, reads NAGVMQNPRHLVRRRGQEARLRCSPMKGHSHVYWYRQLPEEGLKFMVYLQKENIIDESGMPKERFSAEFPKEGPSILRIQQVVRGDSAAYFCASSPRRERNTGELFFGEGSRLTVL.

The chain couples TRBV10-3 to TRBJ1-1; no clear D gene. CDR1 and CDR2 from the germline V gene are ENHRY and SYGVKD. Between the trimmed V and J ends, which lost 6 bases and 3 bases, there was a span of 11 bases. The CDR3 contains 13 residues. CDR3 residues: CAISPAEDTEAFF. CDR3 coding DNA: TGTGCCATCAGCCCCGCGGAAGACACTGAAGCTTTCTTT.

The V and J genes are TRBV7-9 and TRBJ2-1; 7 bases are shared with TRBD2. The CDR3 covers 15 residues. Germline loops: CDR1 SEHNR, CDR2 FQNEAQ (reference sequence). V was pared by 2 bases and J by 7 bases, with 8 bases of the junction left unmatched. CDR3 amino acids: CASSLMASGSNEQFF. Here the CDR3 DNA reads TGTGCCAGCAGCTTAATGGCTAGCGGAAGTAATGAGCAGTTCTTC.

This chain uses TRBV5-6 with TRBJ2-7, with 9 bases matching TRBD2. The trim removed 2 bases at V and 6 bases at J, leaving 6 bases unmatched. The CDR3 sequence is 14 residues long. CDR1 and CDR2 (germline): SGHDT, YYEEEE. CDR3 DNA: TGTGCCAGCAGCTTAAGGACTAGCGCGTCCGAGCAGTACTTC. Translation gives CASSLRTSASEQYF. Looking up the rest from reference TRBV5-6 and TRBJ2-7 gives the full variable domain: DAGVTQSPTHLIKTRGQQVTLRCSPKSGHDTVSWYQQALGQGPQFIFQYYEEEERQRGNFPDRFSGHQFPNYSSELNVNALLLGDSALYLCASSLRTSASEQYFGPGTRLTVT.

The chain links TRBV19 to TRBJ1-4; D is unresolved. Germline V CDR1 and CDR2: LNHDA, SQIVND (reference sequence). The CDR3 extends over 17 amino acids. V lost 5 bases and J lost 0, with 16 bases in between. The CDR3 loop is CASSLKAGFATNEKLFF. DNA for the CDR3: TGTGCCAGTAGTCTCAAAGCCGGGTTTGCAACTAATGAAAAACTGTTTTTT.

The chain carries TRBV27 and TRBJ1-2; a weak D match, TRBD1 (6 bases). The V and J ends lost 1 base and 0 bases respectively, with 18 bases between them. Germline CDR1 and CDR2: MNHEY and SMNVEV (reference sequence). The CDR3 length is 18 residues. The CDR3 DNA follows: TGTGCCAGCAGTTTATTTTGGCCTTCGGGGGGCGCTAACTATGGCTACACCTTC. Encoded protein: CASSLFWPSGGANYGYTF.

The chain has TRBV29-1 and TRBJ2-3, with D hard to call. Germline CDR1 SQVTM, CDR2 ANQGSEA. Trimming removed 2 bases at V and 0 bases at J, with 6 bases between. The CDR3 consists of 13 residues. DNA for the CDR3: TGCAGCGTTGAACCTACTAGCACAGATACGCAGTATTTT. This sequence encodes CSVEPTSTDTQYF.

The chain employs TRBV5-1 and TRBJ2-2, with 7 nucleotides matching TRBD2. With 6 bases clipped from V and 4 bases from J, the junction kept 9 bases outside the gene matches. Germline CDR1 reads SGHRS; CDR2 reads YFSETQ. The CDR3 spans 15 residues. The CDR3, as DNA: TGCGCCAGCACCTCGAGGGAGGGGCTCACCGGGGAGCTGTTTTTT. The encoded protein is CASTSREGLTGELFF.

The chain carries TRBV5-8 and TRBJ1-4; D call uncertain. Trimming removed 2 bases from V and 4 bases from J, with 9 bases in between. The CDR3 is made up of 14 amino acids. Germline CDR1 is SGHTS and CDR2 is YDEGEE. The CDR3: CASSLYRDNEKLFF. CDR3 in DNA: TGTGCCAGCAGCTTATACCGGGATAATGAAAAACTGTTTTTT.

This clone was seen once. The genes are TRBV5-1 and TRBJ2-5; 9 bases align to TRBD1. Germline V CDR1 and CDR2: SGHRS, YFSETQ. The ends lost 8 bases at V and 1 base at J; junction bases unmatched: 12. The CDR3 sequence is 16 residues long. CDR3 region: CARGYRDRDFQETQYF. Written as DNA, the CDR3 is TGCGCCAGGGGCTACCGGGACAGGGATTTCCAAGAGACCCAGTACTTC.

This sequence joins TRBV28 and TRBJ1-3; D call uncertain. V lost 2 bases to trimming and J lost 0 bases, with 11 bases between them. Germline V gives CDR1 MDHEN, CDR2 SYDVKM. The CDR3 extends over 16 amino acids. The CDR3 region is CASSLGGQSSGNTIYF. The CDR3 DNA reads as TGTGCCAGCAGTTTAGGAGGCCAGTCCTCTGGAAACACCATATATTTT.